These 5 T cell receptor beta chains share one sample of origin, sequenced in a study of post-analysis software for immune sequencing data. Incorporated into the TCR beta cDNA libraries were unique molecular identifiers, which served to reduce PCR and sequencing biases. One entry per CDR3 protein results from TCRdb running MiXCR on the PCR reads. This table has 750,000 to 950,000 distinct CDR3 sequences, more than 45% appearing once. These TCRs' antigens remain unknown. Study results and limitations: Four or five TRBV segments occurring more often in patients than controls included TRBV5-6, TRBV5-1 and TRBV20-1.

The specimen was blood. The origin of the receptors is a girl aged 5-17 years with multiple sclerosis.

The chain combines TRBV28 with TRBJ2-1; D unresolved. Germline assignment: CDR1 MDHEN and CDR2 SYDVKM. The CDR3 is 14 residues long. V was pared by 6 bases and J by 4 bases, with 13 bases between. The CDR3 nucleotides are TGTGCCAGCAGGCTAATCGGCGTATACAATGAGCAGTTCTTC. This codes for CASRLIGVYNEQFF.

The chain uses TRBV5-1 and TRBJ2-1; TRBD1 aligns across 8 bases. Per the germline V gene, CDR1 is SGHRS and CDR2 is YFSETQ. There are 16 residues in the CDR3. Trimming took 6 bases from V and 5 from J; bases not matched to a gene: 13. The DNA for the CDR3 is TGCGCCAGCACCGCATCACCGGGACAGGTAAACAATGAGCAGTTCTTC. This encodes CASTASPGQVNNEQFF.

CDR3 sequence (DNA): TGTGCCTGCCACAGGGGGCCCTACGAGCAGTACTTC. Translation: CACHRGPYEQYF. This rearrangement joins TRBV30 to TRBJ2-7, with 9 bases fitting TRBD1. Germline CDR1 GTSNPN, CDR2 SVGIG (reference sequence). Unmatched junction bases numbered 2, after V lost 6 bases and J lost 2 bases. This CDR3 has 12 residues. Full variable domain (missing parts from reference TRBV30 and TRBJ2-7): SQTIHQWPATLVQPVGSPLSLECTVEGTSNPNLYWYRQAAGRGLQLLFYSVGIGQISSEVPQNLSASRPQDRQFILSSKKLLLSDSGFYLCACHRGPYEQYFGPGTRLTVT.

This clonotype was recorded only once. This CDR3 reads CAWSVIRETQYF. The DNA of the CDR3 is TGTGCCTGGAGTGTAATCCGAGAGACCCAGTACTTC. The chain is built from TRBV30 and TRBJ2-5; D not resolved. This CDR3 comprises 12 residues. Germline-derived CDR1 and CDR2 are GTSNPN and SVGIG (reference sequence). Trimming took 0 bases from V and 4 from J, leaving 6 bases between them.

The chain links TRBV6-6 to TRBJ1-2; 8 bases are a match to TRBD1. The CDR3 is 15 amino acids. The ends lost 2 bases at V and 5 bases at J; junction bases unmatched: 7. Germline V gene lookup returns CDR1 MNHNY and CDR2 SVGAGI (reference sequence). CDR3 protein: CASSYVLDRVYGYTF. CDR3 DNA: TGTGCCAGCAGTTACGTGTTGGACAGGGTGTATGGCTACACCTTC.